The rows below give T cell receptor beta chains drawn from one sample of a study of shared clonotypes between healthy human individuals. The repertoire was sequenced with immunoSEQ multiplex PCR; TCRdb's copy has only in-frame clones and lacks some. The table lists some 1 million clones, around 74% of them singletons. Sample: memory CD4+ T cells sorted from blood. The receptors shown here come from a man younger than 35 in good health. CDR3s include the opening cysteine and the closing phenylalanine or tryptophan. D genes are given only for firm matches. Clone size is shown for a subset of rows, as once, few, many or a class of expanded clone.

size: -
J: TRBJ2-2
V: TRBV6-4
length: 14
D: -
DNA: TGTGCCAGCAGCCAACAGGGTAACACCGGGGAGCTGTTTTTT
CDR3: CASSQQGNTGELFF

size: -
J: TRBJ1-1
V: TRBV14
length: 13
D: -
DNA: TGTGCCACTACACGGCAGACGAACACTGAAGCTTTCTTT
CDR3: CATTRQTNTEAFF

size: -
J: TRBJ1-2
V: TRBV9
length: 13
D: -
DNA: TGTGCCAGCAGCGTAATGGCGATCTATGGCTACACCTTC
CDR3: CASSVMAIYGYTF

size: -
J: TRBJ2-5
V: TRBV5-4
length: 14
D: -
DNA: TGTGCCAGCAGCTTGGACGACCGTCGGGAGACCCAGTACTTC
CDR3: CASSLDDRRETQYF

size: -
J: TRBJ2-1
V: TRBV20-1
length: 10
D: -
DNA: TGCAGTGCTGCGGAGTCTGAGCAGTTCTTC
CDR3: CSAAESEQFF

size: -
J: TRBJ2-7
V: TRBV7-2
length: 13
D: TRBD2
DNA: TGTGCCAGCAGCTTAGGCGGGAGGTACGAGCAGTACTTC
CDR3: CASSLGGRYEQYF

size: -
J: TRBJ2-7
V: TRBV9
length: 14
D: TRBD1
DNA: TGTGCCAGCAGCCCCTGGACAGGGGTCTACGAGCAGTACTTC
CDR3: CASSPWTGVYEQYF

size: -
J: TRBJ2-5
V: TRBV18
length: 17
D: TRBD1
DNA: TGTGCCAGCTCACCATTAGGTCGACAGGGATACCAAGAGACCCAGTACTTC
CDR3: CASSPLGRQGYQETQYF

size: few
J: TRBJ2-5
V: TRBV19
length: 15
D: TRBD1
DNA: TGTGCCAGTAGTCAGGGACAGGTAGGACAAGAGACCCAGTACTTC
CDR3: CASSQGQVGQETQYF

size: -
J: TRBJ2-1
V: TRBV5-1
length: 21
D: TRBD2
DNA: TGCGCCAGCAGCGGAGGGCCGGGACTAGCGGGACGCGTTACCTTTTACAATGAGCAGTTCTTC
CDR3: CASSGGPGLAGRVTFYNEQFF

size: few
J: TRBJ2-6
V: TRBV4-1
length: 14
D: -
DNA: TGCGCCAGCAGCCAACATTCTGGGGCCAACGTCCTGACTTTC
CDR3: CASSQHSGANVLTF

size: -
J: TRBJ2-7
V: TRBV4-1
length: 13
D: TRBD1
DNA: TGCGCCAGCAGCCGACAGGGCTCCTACGAGCAGTACTTC
CDR3: CASSRQGSYEQYF

size: once
J: TRBJ2-7
V: TRBV6-1
length: 17
D: -
DNA: TGTGCCAGCAGTGCTAACCCCCTGTGGGGTACCAACTACGAGCAGTACTTC
CDR3: CASSANPLWGTNYEQYF

size: -
J: TRBJ2-5
V: TRBV7-9
length: 14
D: -
DNA: TGTGCCAGCAGCTTAGTTTCTGAGCAAGAGACCCAGTACTTC
CDR3: CASSLVSEQETQYF

size: -
J: TRBJ2-1
V: TRBV7-3
length: 15
D: TRBD1
DNA: TGTGCCAGCAGCCGGACAGGGGACCCCTACAATGAGCAGTTCTTC
CDR3: CASSRTGDPYNEQFF

size: few
J: TRBJ2-2
V: TRBV27
length: 17
D: -
DNA: TGTGCCAGCAACCCTTATCCCCCCGGGGTTGGCACCGGGGAGCTGTTTTTT
CDR3: CASNPYPPGVGTGELFF

size: once
J: TRBJ1-3
V: TRBV6-1
length: 14
D: -
DNA: TGTGCCAGCAGTCACAGGGAGTCTGGAAACACCATATATTTT
CDR3: CASSHRESGNTIYF

size: once
J: TRBJ2-7
V: TRBV5-1
length: 14
D: TRBD1
DNA: TGCGCCAGCAGCGCGCGGGACAGGGAAGGCGAGCAGTACTTC
CDR3: CASSARDREGEQYF

size: -
J: TRBJ1-5
V: TRBV19
length: 15
D: -
DNA: TGTGCCAGTAGGGAAACATGGAATAGCAATCAGCCCCAGCATTTT
CDR3: CASRETWNSNQPQHF

size: once
J: TRBJ2-7
V: TRBV6-6
length: 15
D: -
DNA: TGTGCCAGCAGTTACTCGGGCAGGCAGACCTACGAGCAGTACTTC
CDR3: CASSYSGRQTYEQYF